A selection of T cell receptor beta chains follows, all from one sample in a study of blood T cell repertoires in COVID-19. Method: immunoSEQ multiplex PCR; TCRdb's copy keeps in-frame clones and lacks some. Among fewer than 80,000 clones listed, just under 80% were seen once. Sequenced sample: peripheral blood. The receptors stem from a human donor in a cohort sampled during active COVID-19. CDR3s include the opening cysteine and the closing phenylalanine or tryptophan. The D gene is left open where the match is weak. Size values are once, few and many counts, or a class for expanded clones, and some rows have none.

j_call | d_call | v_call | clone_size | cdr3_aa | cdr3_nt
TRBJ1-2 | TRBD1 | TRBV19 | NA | CASSPDRVGSFGYTF | TGTGCCAGTAGTCCGGACAGGGTCGGGTCTTTTGGCTACACCTTC
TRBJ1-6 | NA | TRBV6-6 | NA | CASSYDGGRGSPLHF | TGTGCCAGCAGTTACGACGGGGGAAGAGGTTCACCCCTCCACTTT
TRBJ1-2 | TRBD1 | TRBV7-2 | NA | CASSLAMGTASFDYGYTF | TGTGCCAGCAGCTTAGCGATGGGGACAGCGTCTTTTGACTATGGCTACACCTTC
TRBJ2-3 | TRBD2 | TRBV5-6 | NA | CASSLAGATDTQYF | TGTGCCAGCAGCTTAGCGGGAGCCACAGATACGCAGTATTTT
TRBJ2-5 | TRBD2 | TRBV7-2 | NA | CASSLISGRARETQYF | TGTGCCAGCAGCTTAATAAGCGGGAGGGCCAGGGAGACCCAGTACTTC
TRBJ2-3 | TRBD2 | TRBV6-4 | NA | CASSDSSLLAGVSSTDTQYF | TGTGCCAGCAGTGACTCTTCCCTCCTAGCGGGAGTCTCTAGCACAGATACGCAGTATTTT
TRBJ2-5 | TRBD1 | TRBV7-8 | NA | CASSGTGGVQETQYF | TGTGCCAGCAGCGGGACAGGGGGGGTACAAGAGACCCAGTACTTC
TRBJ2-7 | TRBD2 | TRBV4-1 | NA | CASSQATTSLYEQYF | TGCGCCAGCAGCCAAGCCACGACTAGCCTGTACGAGCAGTACTTC
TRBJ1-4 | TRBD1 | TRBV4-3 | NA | CASSQETGPGGEKLFF | TGCGCCAGCAGCCAAGAGACAGGGCCCGGTGGTGAAAAACTGTTTTTT
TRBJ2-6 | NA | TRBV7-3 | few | CASSLPGSGANVLTF | TGTGCCAGCAGCTTACCAGGGTCCGGGGCCAACGTCCTGACTTTC
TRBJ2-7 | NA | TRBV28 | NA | CASSSAQFEQYF | TGTGCCAGCAGTTCAGCACAGTTCGAGCAGTACTTC
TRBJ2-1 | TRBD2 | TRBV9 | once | CASSVAPSGVNEQFF | TGTGCCAGCAGCGTAGCTCCTAGCGGGGTCAATGAGCAGTTCTTC
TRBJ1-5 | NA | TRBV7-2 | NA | CASSLARVSNQPQHF | TGTGCCAGCAGCTTAGCCAGGGTTAGCAATCAGCCCCAGCATTTT
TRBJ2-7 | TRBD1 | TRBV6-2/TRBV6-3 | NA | CASSTLRDRPYEQYF | TGTGCCAGCAGTACCCTCCGGGACAGGCCCTACGAGCAGTACTTC
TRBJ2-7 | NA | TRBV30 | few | CAWEGTYFAYLYEQYF | TGTGCCTGGGAGGGGACATACTTTGCCTACCTCTACGAGCAGTACTTC
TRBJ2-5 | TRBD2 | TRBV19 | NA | CASSMDLAGGRETQYF | TGTGCCAGTAGTATGGATTTAGCGGGAGGGCGAGAGACCCAGTACTTC
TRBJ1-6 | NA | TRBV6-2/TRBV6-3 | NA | CASSYRGSSSPLHF | TGTGCCAGCAGTTACCGGGGATCATCTTCGCCCCTCCACTTT
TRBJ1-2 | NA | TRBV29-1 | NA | CSVTYGDYGYTF | TGCAGCGTGACCTACGGGGACTATGGCTACACCTTC
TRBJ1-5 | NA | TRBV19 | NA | CASRLGGDPGWPQHF | TGTGCCAGTAGGTTAGGGGGGGACCCAGGCTGGCCCCAGCATTTT
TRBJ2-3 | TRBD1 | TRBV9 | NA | CASGTGDPDTQYF | TGTGCCAGCGGGACAGGGGATCCAGATACGCAGTATTTT
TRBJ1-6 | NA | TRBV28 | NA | CASSFTGGWVF | TGTGCCAGCAGTTTCACGGGGGGTTGGGTCTTT
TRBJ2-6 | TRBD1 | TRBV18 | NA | CASSIYRGANSGANVLTF | TGTGCCAGCTCAATCTACAGGGGTGCAAACTCTGGGGCCAACGTCCTGACTTTC
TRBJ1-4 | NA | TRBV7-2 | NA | CASSLGGVATNEKLFF | TGTGCCAGCAGCTTAGGGGGGGTGGCAACTAATGAAAAACTGTTTTTT
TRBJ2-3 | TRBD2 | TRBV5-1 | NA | CASSVGLAGTDTQYF | TGCGCCAGCAGCGTTGGACTAGCGGGAACAGATACGCAGTATTTT
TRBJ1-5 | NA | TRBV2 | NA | CASSDMGRVNQPQHF | TGTGCCAGCAGTGATATGGGGAGGGTAAATCAGCCCCAGCATTTT
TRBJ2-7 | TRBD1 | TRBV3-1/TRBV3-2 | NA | CASRPSGTGYHEQYF | TGTGCCAGCAGACCATCCGGGACAGGGTACCACGAGCAGTACTTC
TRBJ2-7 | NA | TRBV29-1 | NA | CSVELAFTYEQYF | TGCAGCGTTGAATTGGCATTTACCTACGAGCAGTACTTC